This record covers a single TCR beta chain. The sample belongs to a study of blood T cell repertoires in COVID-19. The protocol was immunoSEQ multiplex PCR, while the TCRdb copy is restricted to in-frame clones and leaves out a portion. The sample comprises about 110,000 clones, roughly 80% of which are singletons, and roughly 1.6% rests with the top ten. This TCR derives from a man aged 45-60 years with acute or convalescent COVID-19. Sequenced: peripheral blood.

The CDR3, as DNA: TGTGCCAGCAGCGCCAGACTGCCCAATTCACCCCTCCACTTT. This encodes CASSARLPNSPLHF. The chain combines TRBV9 with TRBJ1-6; D unclear. Trimming left V 3 bases short and J 7 bases short, with 11 bases between. Germline lookup yields CDR1 SGDLS and CDR2 YYNGEE. This CDR3 region has 14 residues.